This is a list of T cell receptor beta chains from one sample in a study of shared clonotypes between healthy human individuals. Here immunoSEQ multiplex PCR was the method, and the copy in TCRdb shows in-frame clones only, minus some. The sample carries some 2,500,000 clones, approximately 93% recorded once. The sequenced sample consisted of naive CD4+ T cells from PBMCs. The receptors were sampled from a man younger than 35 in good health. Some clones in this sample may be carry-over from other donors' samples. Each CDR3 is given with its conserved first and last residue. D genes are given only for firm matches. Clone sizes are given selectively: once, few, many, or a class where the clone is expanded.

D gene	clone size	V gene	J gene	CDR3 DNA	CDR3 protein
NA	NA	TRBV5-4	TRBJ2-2	TGTGCCAGCAGCTTGGTGGCTTATACCGGGGAGCTGTTTTTT	CASSLVAYTGELFF
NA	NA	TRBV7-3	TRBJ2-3	TGTGCCAGCAGCTTAAGCGGGATCGGAGCAGATACGCAGTATTTT	CASSLSGIGADTQYF
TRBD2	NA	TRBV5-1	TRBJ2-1	TGCGCCAGCACCCAAGGGACTAGCGTTTACAATGAGCAGTTCTTC	CASTQGTSVYNEQFF
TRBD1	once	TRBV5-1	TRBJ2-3	TGCGCCAGCAGCTTGGAGGCAGGGGGCGCAGTCGCAGATACGCAGTATTTT	CASSLEAGGAVADTQYF
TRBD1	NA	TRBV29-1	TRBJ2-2	TGCAGCGTTGGCGGGACAGGGGGAGACGCCGGGGAGCTGTTTTTT	CSVGGTGGDAGELFF
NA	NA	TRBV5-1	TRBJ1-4	TGCGCCAGCAGCTTGGAGAAGGATCAGGAAAAACTGTTTTTT	CASSLEKDQEKLFF
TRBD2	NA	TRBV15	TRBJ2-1	TGTGCCACCAGCCGGGGACTAGCGGTAACCGGCGACAATGAGCAGTTCTTC	CATSRGLAVTGDNEQFF
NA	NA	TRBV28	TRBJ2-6	TGTGCCAGCAGTTTCCTTTACCCTGGGGCCAACGTCCTGACTTTC	CASSFLYPGANVLTF
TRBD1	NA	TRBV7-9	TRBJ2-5	TGTGCCAGCAGTGAGACAGGGGGCGGGGAAGAGACCCAGTACTTC	CASSETGGGEETQYF
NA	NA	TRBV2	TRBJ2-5	TGTGCCAGGGCGGGACCCCAAGAGACCCAGTACTTC	CARAGPQETQYF
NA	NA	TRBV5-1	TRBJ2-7	TGCGCCAGCAGCTTGGGCAGCACCTACGAGCAGTACTTC	CASSLGSTYEQYF
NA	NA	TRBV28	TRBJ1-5	TGTGCCAGCAGTCTCGACAGCTATCAGCCCCAGCATTTT	CASSLDSYQPQHF
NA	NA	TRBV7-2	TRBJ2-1	TGTGCCAGCAGCTCTTCACCACGTAACAGGGGAGGCTCCTACAATGAGCAGTTCTTC	CASSSSPRNRGGSYNEQFF
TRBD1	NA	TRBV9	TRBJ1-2	TGTGCCAGCAGGGGACAGGGGCACGGAGAGGGCTACACCTTC	CASRGQGHGEGYTF
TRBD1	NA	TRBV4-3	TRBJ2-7	TGCGCCAGCAGCCAAGCCCTAATCGACAGGGTCAACGAGCAGTACTTC	CASSQALIDRVNEQYF
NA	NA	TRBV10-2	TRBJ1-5	TGCGCCAGCAGACAGGGCGATCAGCCCCAGCATTTT	CASRQGDQPQHF
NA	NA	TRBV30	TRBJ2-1	TGTGCCTGGAGCCAGGGACTTCCCAATGAGCAGTTCTTC	CAWSQGLPNEQFF
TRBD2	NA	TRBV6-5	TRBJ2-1	TGTGCCAGCAGTTCCCCACTAGCGCGGTCCTACAATGAGCAGTTCTTC	CASSSPLARSYNEQFF
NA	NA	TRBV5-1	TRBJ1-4	TGCGCCAGCAGATCTGTCCCAACTAATGAAAAACTGTTTTTT	CASRSVPTNEKLFF
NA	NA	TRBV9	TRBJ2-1	TGTGCCAGCAGCCCTACGGGACGGCGCAATGAGCAGTTCTTC	CASSPTGRRNEQFF
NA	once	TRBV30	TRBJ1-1	TGTGCCTGGGGGGGAGGGATGAACACTGAAGCTTTCTTT	CAWGGGMNTEAFF
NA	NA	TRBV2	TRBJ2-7	TGTGCCAGCAGCGCCTACCTCGTACAGGGTGGCTACGAGCAGTACTTC	CASSAYLVQGGYEQYF
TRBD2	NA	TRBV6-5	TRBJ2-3	TGTGCCAGCAGCCGTTGGGAGGGCCGGGCAGATACGCAGTATTTT	CASSRWEGRADTQYF
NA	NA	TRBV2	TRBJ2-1	TGTGCCAGCAGTGGGGGAAGGTACAATGAGCAGTTCTTC	CASSGGRYNEQFF
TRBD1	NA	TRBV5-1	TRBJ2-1	TGCGCCAGCAGCTCAGATACAGGGGCCTCCTACAATGAGCAGTTCTTC	CASSSDTGASYNEQFF
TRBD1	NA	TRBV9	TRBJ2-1	TGTGCCAGCAGCGTAGCCAGGGGGAGTCCCTATGAGCAGTTCTTC	CASSVARGSPYEQFF
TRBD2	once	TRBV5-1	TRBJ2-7	TGCGCCAGCAGCATCCGGACTAGCGGGAGGGACCGTTACGAGCAGTACTTC	CASSIRTSGRDRYEQYF
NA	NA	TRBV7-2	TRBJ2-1	TGTGCCAGCAGCTTTAGACGGGGGATTTCCTACAATGAGCAGTTCTTC	CASSFRRGISYNEQFF
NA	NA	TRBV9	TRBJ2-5	TGTGCCAGCAGCCCAAACACTGGGTCGGGGGAGACCCAGTACTTC	CASSPNTGSGETQYF
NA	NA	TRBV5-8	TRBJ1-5	TGTGCCAGCAGCGGCCGGGACTACCGCGCACAGCCCCAGCATTTT	CASSGRDYRAQPQHF
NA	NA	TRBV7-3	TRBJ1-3	TGTGCCAGCAGCTCTTTACCTGGAAACACCATATATTTT	CASSSLPGNTIYF
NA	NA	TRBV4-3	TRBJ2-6	TGCGCCAGCAGCCACCCCGAGGGGTCTGGGGCCAACGTCCTGACTTTC	CASSHPEGSGANVLTF